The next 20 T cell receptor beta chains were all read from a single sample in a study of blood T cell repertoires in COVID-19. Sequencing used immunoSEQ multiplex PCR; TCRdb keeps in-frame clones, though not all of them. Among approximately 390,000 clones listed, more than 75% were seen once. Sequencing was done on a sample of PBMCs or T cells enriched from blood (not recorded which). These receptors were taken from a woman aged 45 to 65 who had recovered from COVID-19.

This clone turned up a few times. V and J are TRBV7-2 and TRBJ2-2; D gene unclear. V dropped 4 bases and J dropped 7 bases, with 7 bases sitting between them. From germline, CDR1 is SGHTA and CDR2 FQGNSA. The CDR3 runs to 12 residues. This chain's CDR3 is CASSSDVGELFF. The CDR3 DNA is TGTGCCAGCAGCTCAGATGTCGGGGAGCTGTTTTTT.

CDR3 loop: CASSAGRAGVDTEAFF. As DNA, the CDR3 is TGTGCCAGCAGCGCCGGGAGGGCGGGGGTCGACACTGAAGCTTTCTTT. The V call is TRBV11-1, the J call TRBJ1-1; D might be TRBD1 (5 bases). Germline CDR1 reads SGHAT; CDR2 reads FQDESV (reference sequence). Trimming pared 5 bases from V and 3 bases from J, leaving 19 bases between. This CDR3 has 16 residues.

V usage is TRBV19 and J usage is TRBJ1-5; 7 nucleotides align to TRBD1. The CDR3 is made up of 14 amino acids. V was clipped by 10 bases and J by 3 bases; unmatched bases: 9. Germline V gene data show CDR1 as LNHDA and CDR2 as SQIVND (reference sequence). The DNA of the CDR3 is TGTGCCACCGGGCGGGACAGCCTCAATCAGCCCCAGCATTTT. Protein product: CATGRDSLNQPQHF.

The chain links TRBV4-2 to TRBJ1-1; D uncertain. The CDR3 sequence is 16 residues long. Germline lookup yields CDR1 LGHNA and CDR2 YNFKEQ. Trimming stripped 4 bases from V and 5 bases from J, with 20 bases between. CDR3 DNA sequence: TGTGCCAGCAGCCGGGAGGAGGCGTCCCTCGGGACTGAAGCTTTCTTT. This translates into CASSREEASLGTEAFF.

The CDR3 nucleotides are TGTGCCAGCAGCTTGGGGCGGGGGGCGAAGTTCTACACCTTC. It translates to CASSLGRGAKFYTF. The chain is built from TRBV5-6 and TRBJ1-2, with TRBD1 as a possible D gene (6 bases). The V gene's germline CDR1 is SGHDT and CDR2 YYEEEE. The CDR3 runs to 14 residues. V shed 0 bases and J shed 10 bases, with 16 bases lying between them.

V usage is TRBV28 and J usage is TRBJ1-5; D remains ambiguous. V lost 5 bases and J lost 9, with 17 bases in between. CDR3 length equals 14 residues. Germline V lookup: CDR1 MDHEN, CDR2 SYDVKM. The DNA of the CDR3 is TGTGCCAGCAGTGGCGGGCCCTGGGTAGGGCCCCAGCATTTT. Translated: CASSGGPWVGPQHF.

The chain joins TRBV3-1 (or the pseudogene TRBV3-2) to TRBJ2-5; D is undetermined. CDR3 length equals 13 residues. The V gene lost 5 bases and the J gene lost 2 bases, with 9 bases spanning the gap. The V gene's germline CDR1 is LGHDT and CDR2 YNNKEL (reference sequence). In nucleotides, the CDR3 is TGTGCCAGCAGCGTGGGCCCTCAAGAGACCCAGTACTTC. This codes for CASSVGPQETQYF.

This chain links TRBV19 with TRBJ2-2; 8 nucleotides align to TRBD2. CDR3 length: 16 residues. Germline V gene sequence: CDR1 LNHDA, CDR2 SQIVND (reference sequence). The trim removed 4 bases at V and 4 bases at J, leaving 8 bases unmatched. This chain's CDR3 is CASSKRAGALTGELFF. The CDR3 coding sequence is TGTGCCAGTAGTAAGCGAGCGGGGGCCCTCACCGGGGAGCTGTTTTTT.

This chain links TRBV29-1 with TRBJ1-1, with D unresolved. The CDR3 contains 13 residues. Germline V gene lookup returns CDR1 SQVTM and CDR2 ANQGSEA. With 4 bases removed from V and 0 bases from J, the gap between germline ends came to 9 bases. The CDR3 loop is CSVVTMMNTEAFF. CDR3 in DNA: TGCAGCGTTGTGACAATGATGAACACTGAAGCTTTCTTT.

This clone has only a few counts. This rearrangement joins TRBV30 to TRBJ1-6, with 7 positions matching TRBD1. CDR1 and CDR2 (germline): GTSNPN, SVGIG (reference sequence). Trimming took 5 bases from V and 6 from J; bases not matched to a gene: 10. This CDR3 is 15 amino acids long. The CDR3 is CAWQRTDRANSPLHF. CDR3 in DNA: TGTGCCTGGCAGCGAACTGACAGGGCTAATTCACCCCTCCACTTT. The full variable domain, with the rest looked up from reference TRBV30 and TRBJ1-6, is SQTIHQWPATLVQPVGSPLSLECTVEGTSNPNLYWYRQAAGRGLQLLFYSVGIGQISSEVPQNLSASRPQDRQFILSSKKLLLSDSGFYLCAWQRTDRANSPLHFGNGTRLTVT.

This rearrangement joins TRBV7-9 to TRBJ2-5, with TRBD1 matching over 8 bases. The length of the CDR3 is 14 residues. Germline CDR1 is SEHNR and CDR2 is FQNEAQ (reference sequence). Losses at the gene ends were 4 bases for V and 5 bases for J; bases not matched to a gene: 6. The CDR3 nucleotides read TGTGCCAGCAGCTCGGACAGGGTTAAGGAGACCCAGTACTTC. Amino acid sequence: CASSSDRVKETQYF.

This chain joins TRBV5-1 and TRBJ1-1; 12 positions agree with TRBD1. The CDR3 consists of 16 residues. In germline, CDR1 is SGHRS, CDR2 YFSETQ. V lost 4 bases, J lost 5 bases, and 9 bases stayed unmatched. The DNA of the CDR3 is TGCGCCAGCAGCCAGGGACAGGGGGCCCTCGAAACTGAAGCTTTCTTT. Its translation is CASSQGQGALETEAFF.

The CDR3 is CASSYGRRLVPYEQYF. CDR3 in DNA: TGTGCCAGCAGTTACGGCCGCAGGTTAGTTCCCTACGAGCAGTACTTC. This chain uses TRBV6-5 with TRBJ2-7; the D is unclear. The CDR3 runs to 16 residues. The germline gives CDR1 MNHEY, CDR2 SVGAGI. Trimming took off 2 bases at V and 2 bases at J, with 16 bases between the two ends.

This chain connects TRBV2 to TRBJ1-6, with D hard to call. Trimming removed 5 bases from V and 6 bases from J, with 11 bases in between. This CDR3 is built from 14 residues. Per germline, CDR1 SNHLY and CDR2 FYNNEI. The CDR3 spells CASSTNSLNSPLHF. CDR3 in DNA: TGTGCCAGCAGTACAAACAGTCTTAATTCACCCCTCCACTTT. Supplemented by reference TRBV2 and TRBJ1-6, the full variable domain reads EPEVTQTPSHQVTQMGQEVILRCVPISNHLYFYWYRQILGQKVEFLVSFYNNEISEKSEIFDDQFSVERPDGSNFTLKIRSTKLEDSAMYFCASSTNSLNSPLHFGNGTRLTVT.

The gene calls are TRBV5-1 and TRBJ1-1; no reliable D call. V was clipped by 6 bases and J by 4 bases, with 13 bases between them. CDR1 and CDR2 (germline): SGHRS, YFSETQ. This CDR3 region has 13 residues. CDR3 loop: CASTSDEVTEAFF. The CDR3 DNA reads TGCGCCAGCACCTCCGACGAGGTCACTGAAGCTTTCTTT.

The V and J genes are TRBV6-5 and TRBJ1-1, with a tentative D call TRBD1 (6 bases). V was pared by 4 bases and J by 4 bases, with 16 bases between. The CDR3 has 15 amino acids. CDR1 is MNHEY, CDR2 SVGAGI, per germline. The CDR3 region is CASSSRQDWRTEAFF. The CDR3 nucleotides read TGTGCCAGCAGTTCCCGACAGGATTGGCGCACTGAAGCTTTCTTT.

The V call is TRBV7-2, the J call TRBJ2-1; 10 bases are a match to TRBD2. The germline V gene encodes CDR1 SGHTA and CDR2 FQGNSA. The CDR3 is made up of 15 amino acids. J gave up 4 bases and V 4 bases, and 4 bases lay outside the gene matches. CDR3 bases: TGTGCCAGCAGCTCTAGCGGGGGCGTTTACAATGAGCAGTTCTTC. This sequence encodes CASSSSGGVYNEQFF.

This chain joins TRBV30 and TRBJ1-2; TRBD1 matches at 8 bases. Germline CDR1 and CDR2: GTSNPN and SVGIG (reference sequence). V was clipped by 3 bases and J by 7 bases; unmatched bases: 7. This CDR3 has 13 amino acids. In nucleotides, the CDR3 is TGTGCCTGGAGGGCGCAGGGGGCTGGTGGCTACACCTTC. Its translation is CAWRAQGAGGYTF.

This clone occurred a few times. CDR3 in DNA: TGTGCCAGCAGCTTGGCCGGGCAGGGCCCCTACGAGCAGTACTTC. Translating gives CASSLAGQGPYEQYF. The chain couples TRBV5-8 to TRBJ2-7; tentative D call: TRBD1 (5 bases). The length of the CDR3 is 15 residues. Germline CDR1 SGHTS, CDR2 YDEGEE. With 0 bases removed from V and 2 bases from J, the gap between germline ends came to 12 bases.

CDR3: CASSLPLLGGGGTDTQYF. The CDR3 region has the DNA TGTGCCAGCAGCTTACCCCTCTTGGGCGGGGGAGGCACAGATACGCAGTATTTT. V is TRBV7-2 and J is TRBJ2-3; 7 bases map to TRBD2. With 2 bases clipped from V and 1 base from J, the junction kept 12 bases outside the gene matches. This CDR3 is built from 18 residues. Germline V lookup: CDR1 SGHTA, CDR2 FQGNSA.